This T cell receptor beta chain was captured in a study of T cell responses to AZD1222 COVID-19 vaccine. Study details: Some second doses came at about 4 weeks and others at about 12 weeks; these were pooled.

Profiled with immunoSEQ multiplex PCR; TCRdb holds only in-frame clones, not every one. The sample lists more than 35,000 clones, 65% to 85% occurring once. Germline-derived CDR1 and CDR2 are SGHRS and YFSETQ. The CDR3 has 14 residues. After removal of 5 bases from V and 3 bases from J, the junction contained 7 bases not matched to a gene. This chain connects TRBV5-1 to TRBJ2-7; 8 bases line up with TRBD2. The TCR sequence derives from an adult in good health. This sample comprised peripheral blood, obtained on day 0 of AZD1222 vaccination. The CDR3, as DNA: TGCGCCAGCAGAGAAACTAGCGGCCTCTACGAGCAGTACTTC. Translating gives CASRETSGLYEQYF.